The 13 T cell receptor beta chains presented below share a single source sample, sequenced in a study of a mutant IDH1 vaccine in newly diagnosed glioma (dated by TCRdb to the early 2020s). The library was generated by the immunoSEQ multiplex PCR assay. This immuneACCESS table, as held by TCRdb, lists in-frame sequences with V and J called but not all clones. Of the missing ones, under half trace to an unresolved V gene in checked studies; the others have no known cause. In all, the sample holds 50,000 to 65,000 clones, and roughly 80% of those were seen once. The ten largest make up more than 7.5% of the sample. The time point label here, explained by the study, means: week 11, during vaccination. A 20-mer mutant IDH1 peptide at 300 micrograms in Montanide made up each vaccine dose, which was injected subcutaneously together with topical imiquimod. For these TCRs, the target antigens are not known.

Sequences were derived from PBMCs, sampled from a glioma patient whose treatment included an IDH1 peptide vaccine. The source of these receptors is a woman between 45 and 65 years old with glioma.

This CDR3 reads CASSDRTGNSPLHF. The CDR3 DNA reads TGTGCCAGCAGTGACAGAACGGGTAATTCACCCCTCCACTTT. The chain has TRBV6-1 and TRBJ1-6; the D is unclear. Germline V CDR1 and CDR2: MNHNS, SASEGT. This CDR3 spans 14 amino acids. The V end was cut by 3 bases, the J end by 6 bases, with 9 bases between.

This clone was detected once. The chain uses TRBV18 and TRBJ2-4; D is uncertain. From germline, CDR1 is KGHSH and CDR2 LQKENI. This CDR3 spans 14 amino acids. The V gene lost 2 bases and the J gene lost 0 bases, with 5 bases spanning the gap. CDR3 loop: CASSPGLAKNIQYF. Written as DNA, the CDR3 is TGTGCCAGCTCACCAGGTTTAGCCAAAAACATTCAGTACTTC.

The CDR3 here is CASTRDANQPQHF. For the CDR3, the DNA is TGTGCCAGCACCCGGGATGCCAATCAGCCCCAGCATTTT. V and J are TRBV2 and TRBJ1-5, with D hard to call. Per the germline V gene, CDR1 is SNHLY and CDR2 is FYNNEI. This CDR3 comprises 13 residues. Between the trimmed V and J ends, which lost 7 bases and 3 bases, there was a span of 10 bases.

The chain has TRBV4-1 and TRBJ1-4; 7 nucleotides line up with TRBD1. This CDR3 contains 15 residues. The V gene's germline CDR1 is MGHRA and CDR2 YSYEKL. The J segment lost 8 bases and the V segment lost 2 bases, leaving 8 bases of the junction unmatched. The CDR3 DNA reads as TGCGCCAGCAGCCAACCCGACAGGGATAGGGAAAAACTGTTTTTT. Translating gives CASSQPDRDREKLFF.

This sequence joins TRBV6-5 and TRBJ1-2, with D possibly matching TRBD1 (6 bases). V lost 2 bases, J lost 4 bases, and 14 bases lay in between. This CDR3 has 15 amino acids. Germline V gene data show CDR1 as MNHEY and CDR2 as SVGAGI. The CDR3 DNA reads as TGTGCCAGCAGTTACAGGAGGGGGTCAGGCTATGGCTACACCTTC. Its protein product is CASSYRRGSGYGYTF.

The CDR3 coding sequence is TGTGCCAGCTACGGGGTGAACACTGAAGCTTTCTTT. Translating gives CASYGVNTEAFF. The rearrangement uses TRBV6-1 and TRBJ1-1; D is unclear. Per the germline V gene, CDR1 is MNHNS and CDR2 is SASEGT. Trimming took off 8 bases at V and 0 bases at J, with 7 bases between the two ends. The CDR3 length is 12 residues.

The sample holds a few counts of this clone. The gene calls are TRBV27 and TRBJ1-1; D perhaps matches TRBD1 (6 bases). Germline V gene sequence: CDR1 MNHEY, CDR2 SMNVEV (reference sequence). CDR3 length: 14 amino acids. V lost 3 bases, J lost 1 base, and 9 bases lay in between. CDR3 sequence reads: CASSFGGQNTEAFF. For the CDR3, the DNA is TGTGCCAGCAGTTTTGGGGGGCAGAACACTGAAGCTTTCTTT.

The chain couples TRBV5-6 to TRBJ2-7; no reliable D call. Germline CDR1 reads SGHDT; CDR2 reads YYEEEE. The length of the CDR3 is 13 residues. V was clipped by 4 bases and J by 2 bases, with 10 bases between them. The CDR3 protein is CASSTGRAYEQYF. The CDR3 coding sequence is TGTGCCAGCAGCACTGGACGGGCCTACGAGCAGTACTTC.

This clone came up once. J is TRBJ2-2 and V is TRBV7-6; D is unresolved. Trimming took 1 base from V and 1 from J, leaving 7 bases between them. The germline V gene encodes CDR1 SGHVS and CDR2 FNYEAQ. This CDR3 spans 15 amino acids. The CDR3 DNA reads TGTGCCAGCAGCTTAGGGACCCTGAACACCGGGGAGCTGTTTTTT. This encodes CASSLGTLNTGELFF. The whole variable domain, remainder taken from reference TRBV7-6 and TRBJ2-2, is GAGVSQSPRYKVTKRGQDVALRCDPISGHVSLYWYRQALGQGPEFLTYFNYEAQQDKSGLPNDRFSAERPEGSISTLTIQRTEQRDSAMYRCASSLGTLNTGELFFGEGSRLTVL.

CDR3 residues: CAISDGTAGDYGYTF. CDR3 DNA: TGTGCCATCAGTGACGGGACAGCGGGAGACTATGGCTACACCTTC. The chain uses TRBV10-3 and TRBJ1-2, with 7 bases lining up with TRBD1. The J segment lost 3 bases and the V segment lost 3 bases, leaving 7 bases of the junction unmatched. CDR3 length equals 15 residues. CDR1 ENHRY and CDR2 SYGVKD come from the germline V gene.

The chain combines TRBV9 with TRBJ1-2, with unresolved D. Between the trimmed V and J ends, which lost 4 bases and 4 bases, there was a span of 11 bases. Per germline, CDR1 SGDLS and CDR2 YYNGEE. CDR3 size: 13 residues. CDR3 nucleotide sequence: TGTGCCAGCAGCTTTAGCGAGCCCTATGGCTACACCTTC. This translates into CASSFSEPYGYTF. The entire variable domain, with the rest obtained from reference TRBV9 and TRBJ1-2, is as follows: DSGVTQTPKHLITATGQRVTLRCSPRSGDLSVYWYQQSLDQGLQFLIQYYNGEERAKGNILERFSAQQFPDLHSELNLSSLELGDSALYFCASSFSEPYGYTFGSGTRLTVV.

This clone was observed once. V usage is TRBV30 and J usage is TRBJ1-6; D is unclear. Germline assignment: CDR1 GTSNPN and CDR2 SVGIG (reference sequence). The ends were cut back, 4 bases at V and 6 bases at J, with 10 bases in the middle. The CDR3 is 13 amino acids. CDR3 amino acids: CAWKGDPNSPLHF. CDR3 nucleotide sequence: TGTGCCTGGAAGGGAGACCCTAATTCACCCCTCCACTTT.

This clone was picked up one time. The chain is built from TRBV9 and TRBJ1-5, with 11 nucleotides matching TRBD1. The length of the CDR3 is 17 residues. Trimming removed 0 bases from V and 5 bases from J; junction bases left unmatched: 7. CDR1 is SGDLS and CDR2 is YYNGEE in the germline V gene. CDR3 sequence: CASSVGGTGGGDQPQHF. Written as DNA, the CDR3 is TGTGCCAGCAGCGTAGGAGGGACAGGGGGTGGGGATCAGCCCCAGCATTTT.